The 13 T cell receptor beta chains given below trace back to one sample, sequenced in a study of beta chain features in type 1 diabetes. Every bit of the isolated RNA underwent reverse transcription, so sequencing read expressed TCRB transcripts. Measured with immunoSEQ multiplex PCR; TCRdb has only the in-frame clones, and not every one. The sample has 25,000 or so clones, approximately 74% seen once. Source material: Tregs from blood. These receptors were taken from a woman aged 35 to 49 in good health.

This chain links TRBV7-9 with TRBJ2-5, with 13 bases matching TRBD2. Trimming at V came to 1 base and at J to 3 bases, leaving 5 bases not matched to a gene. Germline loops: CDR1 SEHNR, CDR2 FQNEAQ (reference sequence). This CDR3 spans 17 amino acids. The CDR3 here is CASSLGLGLAGEETQYF. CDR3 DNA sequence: TGTGCCAGCAGCTTAGGGCTCGGACTAGCGGGGGAAGAGACCCAGTACTTC.

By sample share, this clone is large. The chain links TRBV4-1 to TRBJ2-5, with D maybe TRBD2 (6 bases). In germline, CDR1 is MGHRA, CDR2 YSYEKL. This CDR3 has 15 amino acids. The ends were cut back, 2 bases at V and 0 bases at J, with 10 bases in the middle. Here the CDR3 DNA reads TGCGCCAGCAGCCAACCCCGGGGGAACCAAGAGACCCAGTACTTC. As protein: CASSQPRGNQETQYF.

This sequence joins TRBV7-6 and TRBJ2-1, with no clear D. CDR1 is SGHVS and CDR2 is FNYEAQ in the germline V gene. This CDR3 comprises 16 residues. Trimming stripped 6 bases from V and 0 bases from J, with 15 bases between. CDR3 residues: CASSSRNLSSYNEQFF. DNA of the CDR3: TGTGCCAGCAGTTCCCGAAACCTCAGCTCCTACAATGAGCAGTTCTTC.

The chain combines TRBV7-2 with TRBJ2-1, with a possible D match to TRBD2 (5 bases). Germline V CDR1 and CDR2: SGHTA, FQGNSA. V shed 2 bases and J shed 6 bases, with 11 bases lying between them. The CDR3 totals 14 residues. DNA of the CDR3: TGTGCCAGCAGCTTACGGGGAATAGGCAATGAGCAGTTCTTC. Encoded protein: CASSLRGIGNEQFF.

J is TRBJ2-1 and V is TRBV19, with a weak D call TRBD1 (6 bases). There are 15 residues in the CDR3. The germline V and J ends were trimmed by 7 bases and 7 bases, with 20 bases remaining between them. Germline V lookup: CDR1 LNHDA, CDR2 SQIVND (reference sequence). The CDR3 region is CASTLGTSWGNEQFF. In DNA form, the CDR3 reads TGTGCCAGTACCCTCGGGACATCCTGGGGAAATGAGCAGTTCTTC.

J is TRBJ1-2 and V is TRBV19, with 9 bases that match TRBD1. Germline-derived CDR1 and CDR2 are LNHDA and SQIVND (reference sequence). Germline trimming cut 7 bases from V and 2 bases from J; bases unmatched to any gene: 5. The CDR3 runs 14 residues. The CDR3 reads CASIDRGKNYGYTF. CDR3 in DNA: TGTGCCAGTATCGACAGGGGGAAGAACTATGGCTACACCTTC.

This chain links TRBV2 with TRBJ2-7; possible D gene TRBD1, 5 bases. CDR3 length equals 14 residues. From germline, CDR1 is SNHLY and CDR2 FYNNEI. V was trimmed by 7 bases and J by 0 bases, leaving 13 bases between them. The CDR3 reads CASNRDRLSYEQYF. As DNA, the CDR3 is TGTGCCAGCAACCGAGACAGACTCTCCTACGAGCAGTACTTC.

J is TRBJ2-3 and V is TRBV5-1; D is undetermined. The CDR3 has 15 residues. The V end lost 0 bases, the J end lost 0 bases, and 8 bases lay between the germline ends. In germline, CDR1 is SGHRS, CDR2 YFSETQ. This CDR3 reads CASSLVFTSTDTQYF. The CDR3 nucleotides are TGCGCCAGCAGCTTGGTCTTCACTAGCACAGATACGCAGTATTTT. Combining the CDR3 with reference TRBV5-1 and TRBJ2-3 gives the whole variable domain KAGVTQTPRYLIKTRGQQVTLSCSPISGHRSVSWYQQTPGQGLQFLFEYFSETQRNKGNFPGRFSGRQFSNSRSEMNVSTLELGDSALYLCASSLVFTSTDTQYFGPGTRLTVL.

CDR3 sequence reads: CASSPRDRSYEQYF. CDR3 in DNA: TGTGCCAGCTCACCTCGGGACAGATCCTACGAGCAGTACTTC. This chain joins TRBV18 and TRBJ2-7; 7 bases are shared with TRBD1. Germline V gene lookup returns CDR1 KGHSH and CDR2 LQKENI. Trimming took 3 bases from V and 1 from J; bases not matched to a gene: 3. This CDR3 contains 14 residues.

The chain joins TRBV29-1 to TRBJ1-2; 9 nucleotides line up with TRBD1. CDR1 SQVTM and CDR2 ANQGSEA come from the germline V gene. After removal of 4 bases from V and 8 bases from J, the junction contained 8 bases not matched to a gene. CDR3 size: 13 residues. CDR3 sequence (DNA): TGCAGCGTTGGGGGGGGACAGGGCGACGGCTACACCTTC. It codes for CSVGGGQGDGYTF.

CDR3: CASSLLAQYEQYF. CDR3 coding DNA: TGTGCCAGCAGCTTACTAGCCCAGTACGAGCAGTACTTC. The chain joins TRBV7-2 to TRBJ2-7; D may be TRBD2 (5 bases). The CDR3 covers 13 residues. Germline loops: CDR1 SGHTA, CDR2 FQGNSA. Between the trimmed V and J ends, which lost 2 bases and 4 bases, there was a span of 9 bases.

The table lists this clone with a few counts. The CDR3 DNA sequence: TGTGCCAGCAGCCCCGGACTAGCGGGGGGGCAAGATACGCAGTATTTT. Protein sequence: CASSPGLAGGQDTQYF. The chain carries TRBV5-5 and TRBJ2-3; 15 bases are shared with TRBD2. V lost 4 bases and J lost 5; bases outside the gene matches: 5. Germline V gene data show CDR1 as SGHKS and CDR2 as YYEKEE (reference sequence). The CDR3 is made up of 16 amino acids. The full variable domain, completed using reference TRBV5-5 and TRBJ2-3, is DAGVTQSPTHLIKTRGQQVTLRCSPISGHKSVSWYQQVLGQGPQFIFQYYEKEERGRGNFPDRFSARQFPNYSSELNVNALLLGDSALYLCASSPGLAGGQDTQYFGPGTRLTVL.

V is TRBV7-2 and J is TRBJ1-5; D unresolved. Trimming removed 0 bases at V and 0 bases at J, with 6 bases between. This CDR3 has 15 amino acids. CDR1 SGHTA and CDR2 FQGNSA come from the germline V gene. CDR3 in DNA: TGTGCCAGCAGCTTAGCCGGTCCTAGCAATCAGCCCCAGCATTTT. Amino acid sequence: CASSLAGPSNQPQHF.